This TCR beta chain was profiled in a study of control samples from healthy donors and cancer patients. The CDR3 is 14 residues long. Trimming took 2 bases from V and 6 from J; bases not matched to a gene: 3. Per the germline V gene, CDR1 is MDHEN and CDR2 is SYDVKM. The table came from immunoSEQ multiplex PCR; TCRdb's copy has only in-frame clones and leaves some out. This table holds about 120,000 clones, just over 90% found once. The source material was PBMCs. The chain combines TRBV28 with TRBJ2-2; 7 bases map to TRBD2. The clonotype comes from a man over 45 with head and neck cancer. CDR3 sequence reads: CASSLAGVAGELFF. The CDR3 DNA sequence: TGTGCCAGCAGTTTAGCGGGGGTGGCCGGGGAGCTGTTTTTT.